The 22 T cell receptor beta chains below come from one sample, sequenced in a study of blood T cell repertoires in COVID-19. Produced via immunoSEQ multiplex PCR; TCRdb's table is partial and in-frame only. The table has approximately 150,000 clones, around 82% seen once. Sequencing was performed on PBMCs or T cells enriched from blood (not recorded which). The receptors were sampled from a man in his forties or fifties who had recovered from COVID-19.

The rearrangement uses TRBV3-1 (or the pseudogene TRBV3-2) and TRBJ2-2, with D perhaps matching TRBD2 (6 bases). V lost 1 base and J 11 bases, leaving 23 bases between the germline ends. The CDR3 totals 17 residues. Germline loops: CDR1 LGHDT, CDR2 YNNKEL (reference sequence). The CDR3 here is CASSQAARGSGSGELFF. The CDR3, as DNA: TGTGCCAGCAGCCAAGCCGCACGGGGGTCTGGATCAGGAGAGCTGTTTTTT.

This clone came up once. V and J are TRBV5-1 and TRBJ1-6; the D gene is possibly TRBD1 (5 bases). The CDR3 has 14 amino acids. Germline CDR1 SGHRS, CDR2 YFSETQ. V dropped 0 bases and J dropped 7 bases, with 8 bases sitting between them. The CDR3 nucleotides read TGCGCCAGCAGCTTGGCAGACAGAAATTCACCCCTCCACTTT. It codes for CASSLADRNSPLHF.

The V call is TRBV7-9, the J call TRBJ2-2; D not certain. Trimming took off 5 bases at V and 7 bases at J, with 17 bases between the two ends. The CDR3 length is 15 residues. Germline values: CDR1 SEHNR, CDR2 FQNEAQ (reference sequence). CDR3 nucleotide sequence: TGTGCCAGCAGCCCATCTTATTATAGAATCGGGGAGCTGTTTTTT. Residues: CASSPSYYRIGELFF.

This chain links TRBV5-6 with TRBJ2-7; 13 nucleotides match TRBD2. The CDR3 has 17 residues. Trimming removed 2 bases from V and 7 bases from J; junction bases left unmatched: 12. Per germline, CDR1 SGHDT and CDR2 YYEEEE. The CDR3 DNA is TGTGCCAGCAGCTTCGGACTAGCGGGGGACCCGGTGAAGGAGCAGTACTTC. Amino acid sequence: CASSFGLAGDPVKEQYF.

The chain employs TRBV6-5 and TRBJ2-1; 10 bases fit TRBD2. Looked up from germline, CDR1 is MNHEY and CDR2 is SVGAGI. V was pared by 7 bases and J by 5 bases, with 5 bases of the junction left unmatched. The CDR3 length is 14 residues. The CDR3 reads CASIRTSGDNEQFF. CDR3 sequence (DNA): TGTGCCAGCATTCGGACTAGCGGCGACAATGAGCAGTTCTTC.

This clone has a handful of counts. The rearrangement joins TRBV7-9 to TRBJ1-6; D is undetermined. CDR1 and CDR2 from the germline V gene are SEHNR and FQNEAQ (reference sequence). Deletions cut 2 bases from V and 5 bases from J, with 7 bases between. This CDR3 contains 14 residues. CDR3 DNA sequence: TGTGCCAGCAGCTTATATGGAGATAATTCACCCCTCCACTTT. As protein: CASSLYGDNSPLHF.

The chain links TRBV14 to TRBJ2-5; TRBD2 agrees at 8 bases. CDR1 and CDR2 from the germline V gene are SGHDN and FVKESK. This CDR3 spans 13 amino acids. V dropped 4 bases and J dropped 5; count of bases not matched to a gene: 3. CDR3 in amino acids: CASSRGLAETQYF. CDR3 DNA sequence: TGTGCCAGCAGCCGAGGACTAGCCGAGACCCAGTACTTC. Full variable domain (missing parts from reference TRBV14 and TRBJ2-5): EAGVTQFPSHSVIEKGQTVTLRCDPISGHDNLYWYRRVMGKEIKFLLHFVKESKQDESGMPNNRFLAERTGGTYSTLKVQPAELEDSGVYFCASSRGLAETQYFGPGTRLLVL.

V usage is TRBV14 and J usage is TRBJ2-5; 10 nucleotides agree with TRBD2. The CDR3 has 18 amino acids. V gave up 0 bases and J gave up 5 bases; unmatched junction bases: 12. Per the germline V gene, CDR1 is SGHDN and CDR2 is FVKESK. CDR3 loop: CASSQDGLAGAWSETQYF. The DNA for the CDR3 is TGTGCCAGCAGCCAAGATGGGCTAGCGGGGGCCTGGTCGGAGACCCAGTACTTC.

The rearrangement joins TRBV28 to TRBJ1-2; TRBD1 matches 9 bases. Germline trimming cut 7 bases from V and 6 bases from J; bases unmatched to any gene: 9. Germline CDR1 is MDHEN and CDR2 is SYDVKM. The CDR3 spans 14 residues. In DNA, the CDR3 is TGTGCCAGCACCTTGGGACAGGGAAGGGATGGCTACACCTTC. It is translated as CASTLGQGRDGYTF.

The chain couples TRBV9 to TRBJ2-1, with TRBD1 as a possible D gene (6 bases). The CDR3 runs 15 residues. Trimming took off 4 bases at V and 3 bases at J, with 14 bases between the two ends. Germline values: CDR1 SGDLS, CDR2 YYNGEE. The CDR3 DNA reads TGTGCCAGCAGCCCACAGGGAAGGGGCTACAATGAGCAGTTCTTC. Translating it yields CASSPQGRGYNEQFF.

The V gene is TRBV6-5, the J gene TRBJ2-1, with D perhaps TRBD2 (6 bases). CDR1 is MNHEY and CDR2 is SVGAGI in the germline V gene. CDR3 length: 14 residues. With 7 bases removed from V and 3 bases from J, the gap between germline ends came to 13 bases. The CDR3 sequence is CASKPGRFYNEQFF. The CDR3, as DNA: TGTGCCAGCAAACCGGGGAGGTTCTACAATGAGCAGTTCTTC.

This sequence joins TRBV6-7 and TRBJ1-2; weak D call: TRBD1 (6 bases). TRBV6-7 is an open reading frame whose function is uncertain. This CDR3 has 15 amino acids. V was trimmed by 2 bases and J by 3 bases, leaving 13 bases between them. CDR3 region: CASSYAGVGDYGYTF. In DNA, the CDR3 is TGTGCCAGCAGTTACGCAGGGGTAGGTGACTATGGCTACACCTTC.

This clone occurred a few times. The chain links TRBV10-3 to TRBJ1-2; the D gene is possibly TRBD1 (5 bases). V dropped 11 bases and J dropped 8 bases, with 24 bases sitting between them. Germline loops: CDR1 ENHRY, CDR2 SYGVKD. CDR3 size: 14 residues. CDR3 coding DNA: TGTGCCTATCGTACGGAAGGGGATGGCAGCGGCTACACCTTC. Translating it yields CAYRTEGDGSGYTF.

The chain is built from TRBV6-5 and TRBJ2-3; 11 bases map to TRBD1. CDR3 length equals 15 residues. J was trimmed by 7 bases and V by 2 bases; bases with no gene match: 5. Germline-derived CDR1 and CDR2 are MNHEY and SVGAGI. CDR3 in amino acids: CASSYRDRGSYTQYF. The CDR3 DNA reads TGTGCCAGCAGTTACCGGGACAGGGGGTCGTATACGCAGTATTTT.

The CDR3 DNA reads TGTGCCAGCAGCTCCGAGGTGGATACGCAGTATTTT. This gives the protein CASSSEVDTQYF. The J gene is TRBJ2-3, the V gene TRBV9; D not certain. Trimming stripped 4 bases from V and 6 bases from J, with 9 bases between. CDR1 and CDR2 from the germline V gene are SGDLS and YYNGEE. This CDR3 region has 12 residues.

This clone was found once. This sequence joins TRBV10-2 and TRBJ2-1, with no clear D. V dropped 6 bases and J dropped 0 bases, with 6 bases sitting between them. Germline CDR1 WSHSY, CDR2 SAAADI. The CDR3 spans 13 residues. CDR3 sequence (DNA): TGCGCCAGCAGACAGAGCTCCTACAATGAGCAGTTCTTC. Translation: CASRQSSYNEQFF.

The CDR3 spells CASIPTEGQPQHF. CDR3 in DNA: TGTGCCAGCATACCCACAGAAGGACAGCCCCAGCATTTT. J is TRBJ1-5 and V is TRBV25-1; D is ambiguous. The V end lost 7 bases, the J end lost 7 bases, and 14 bases lay between the germline ends. The germline gives CDR1 MGHDK, CDR2 SYGVNS. This CDR3 region has 13 residues.

The V call is TRBV4-1, the J call TRBJ2-3, with D possibly matching TRBD1 (5 bases). There are 15 residues in the CDR3. With 0 bases removed from V and 2 bases from J, the gap between germline ends came to 9 bases. In germline, CDR1 is MGHRA, CDR2 YSYEKL. The CDR3 is CASSQDGRDTDTQYF. The CDR3 bases are TGCGCCAGCAGCCAAGATGGCAGGGACACAGATACGCAGTATTTT.

This clone was counted between two and nine times. The V and J genes are TRBV18 and TRBJ1-1; 8 positions agree with TRBD1. Per germline, CDR1 KGHSH and CDR2 LQKENI. This CDR3 has 15 amino acids. V lost 2 bases, J lost 3 bases, and 5 bases stayed unmatched. CDR3 sequence: CASSPRTGMDTEAFF. The CDR3 coding sequence is TGTGCCAGCTCACCAAGGACAGGGATGGACACTGAAGCTTTCTTT.

This chain connects TRBV27 to TRBJ2-2; 9 nucleotides agree with TRBD1. J was trimmed by 8 bases and V by 1 base; bases with no gene match: 2. Germline V gene data show CDR1 as MNHEY and CDR2 as SMNVEV (reference sequence). This CDR3 is built from 14 residues. The CDR3 here is CASSLYRGPGELFF. The CDR3 DNA follows: TGTGCCAGCAGTTTATACAGGGGGCCTGGGGAGCTGTTTTTT.

This clone has just a few counts. The chain combines TRBV12-5 with TRBJ2-1; 11 bases fit TRBD1. Germline CDR1 LGHNT, CDR2 FRNRAP. CDR3 length equals 13 residues. Losses at the gene ends were 6 bases for V and 9 bases for J; bases not matched to a gene: 4. CDR3 region: CASGGQGDGEQFF. In nucleotides, the CDR3 is TGTGCTAGTGGGGGACAGGGGGACGGTGAGCAGTTCTTC.

The rearrangement uses TRBV10-2 and TRBJ2-3; no clear D. Trimming shortened V by 2 bases and J by 1 base, and 4 bases separated the two germline ends. The CDR3 has 13 amino acids. CDR1 WSHSY and CDR2 SAAADI come from the germline V gene. CDR3 sequence reads: CASSEQGTDTQYF. The CDR3 DNA follows: TGCGCCAGCAGTGAGCAGGGCACAGATACGCAGTATTTT.